This T cell receptor beta chain originates from a study of neurological immune-mediated disorders. This clonotype was detected many times. MiXCR, applied by TCRdb to the 5' RACE reads, yields one record per CDR3 protein. The repertoire holds some 16,000 distinct CDR3 sequences, roughly 9% seen once, with around 42% in the top ten. The germline V and J ends were trimmed by 5 bases and 6 bases, with 12 bases remaining between them. Looked up from germline, CDR1 is SGHTA and CDR2 is FQGTGA. The CDR3 has 13 residues. Material for sequencing was CD8+ T cells from blood. The origin of this receptor is a man aged 45-60 years in good health. The rearrangement uses TRBV7-3 and TRBJ2-3, with D unresolved. CDR3 coding DNA: TGTGCCAGCAGCCAACTGCGGACCGATACGCAGTATTTT. Its translation is CASSQLRTDTQYF.